This T cell receptor (beta chain) emerged from a study of blood T cell repertoires in COVID-19. About the study: The cDNA or gDNA used as material had been derived from T cells, B-cell-depleted T cells, or PBMCs.

Clones were read by immunoSEQ multiplex PCR, and TCRdb kept only the in-frame ones, dropping some. The sample lists approximately 210,000 clones; approximately 90% were seen once. The CDR3 runs to 15 residues. Germline CDR1 MGHRA, CDR2 YSYEKL. The germline V and J ends were trimmed by 2 bases and 7 bases, with 12 bases remaining between them. Sequenced input: peripheral blood. The chain combines TRBV4-1 with TRBJ1-6; weak D call: TRBD1 (6 bases). This clonotype was obtained from a man between 65 and 85 years old with acute or convalescent COVID-19. The CDR3 sequence: CASSQLDGQNSPLHF. CDR3 sequence (DNA): TGCGCCAGCAGCCAACTCGACGGACAGAATTCACCCCTCCACTTT.